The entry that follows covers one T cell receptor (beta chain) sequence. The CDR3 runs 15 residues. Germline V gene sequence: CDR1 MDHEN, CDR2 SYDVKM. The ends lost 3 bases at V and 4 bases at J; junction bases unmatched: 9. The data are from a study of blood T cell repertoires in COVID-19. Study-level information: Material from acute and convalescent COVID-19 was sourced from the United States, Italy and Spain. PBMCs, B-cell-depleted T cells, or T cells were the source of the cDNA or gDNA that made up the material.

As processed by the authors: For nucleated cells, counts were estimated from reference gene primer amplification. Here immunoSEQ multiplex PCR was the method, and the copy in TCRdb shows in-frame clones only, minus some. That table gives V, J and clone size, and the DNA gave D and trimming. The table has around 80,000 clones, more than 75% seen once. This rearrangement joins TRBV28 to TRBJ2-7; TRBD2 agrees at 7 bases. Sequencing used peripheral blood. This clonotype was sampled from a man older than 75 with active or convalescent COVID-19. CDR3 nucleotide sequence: TGTGCCAGCAGTTTTTCAGCGGGGCCTATTTACGAGCAGTACGTC. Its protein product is CASSFSAGPIYEQYV.